The entry below gives a single T cell receptor beta chain sequence along with its context. The antigen is not known. This specimen belongs to a study of monozygotic twins with inflammatory bowel disease. The CDR3 sequence is 15 residues long. Germline V lookup: CDR1 SQVTM, CDR2 ANQGSEA. Study conclusions and caveats: Healthy twins shared more clonotypes with others than IBD patients, most markedly active ones. Variability in patient repertoires may have come partly from differing immunosuppressive treatments. IBD patients had lower TCRbeta diversity (inverse Simpson) than healthy co-twins.

Using the 5' RACE reads, TCRdb records one entry per CDR3 protein without DNA. In all, the sample yields roughly 170,000 distinct CDR3 sequences. Sequencing was carried out using blood. The clonotype comes from a human donor with ulcerative colitis or Crohn's disease, or a healthy co-twin of an affected twin (not recorded which). The V and J genes are TRBV29-1 and TRBJ2-1; TCRdb outputs TRBD2, but without DNA this stays unchecked. The chain's CDR3 is CSVEDPRGLYNEQFF.